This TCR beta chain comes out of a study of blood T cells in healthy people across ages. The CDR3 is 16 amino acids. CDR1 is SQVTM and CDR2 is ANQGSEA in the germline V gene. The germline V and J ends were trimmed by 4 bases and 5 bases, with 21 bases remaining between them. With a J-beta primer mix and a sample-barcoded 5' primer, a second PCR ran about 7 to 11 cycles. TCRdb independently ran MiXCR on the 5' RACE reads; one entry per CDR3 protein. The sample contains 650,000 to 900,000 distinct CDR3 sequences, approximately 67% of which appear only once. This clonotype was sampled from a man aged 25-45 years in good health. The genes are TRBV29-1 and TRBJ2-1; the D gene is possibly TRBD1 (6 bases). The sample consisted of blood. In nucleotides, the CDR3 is TGCAGCGTTGGGGGAATTACAGGGACCCAAAACAATGAGCAGTTCTTC. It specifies CSVGGITGTQNNEQFF.